This record looks at one TCR beta chain sequence and its context. The antigen remains unidentified. This sample is part of a study of Ad26.COV2.S vaccination and SARS-CoV-2 variants. The treatment here: about 20 received Ad26.COV2.S at low or high dose, single or two shots; 5 received placebo; per-sample allocation not given. Sampling occurred on day 63 after the first vaccine or placebo injection. What was given as vaccine was an Ad26 vector encoding Wuhan-strain SARS-CoV-2 spike. Study outcomes and limitations: Across vaccine and placebo recipients, the breadth of non-spike TCRs was similar. Substantial breadth was reportedly displayed by spike-specific CD8+ and CD4+ T cell responses after vaccination.

This CDR3 has 19 residues. Germline V gene lookup returns CDR1 SGHVS and CDR2 FQNEAQ. V dropped 0 bases and J dropped 2; count of bases not matched to a gene: 11. Using immunoSEQ multiplex PCR, the repertoire was profiled, and TCRdb retains in-frame clones only, with some absent. Of around 450,000 clones in the sample, roughly 89% were seen once. The sample in question was peripheral blood, obtained in a trial of Ad26.COV2.S vaccine versus placebo. The TCR originated in a person aged 18-65 years who received the Ad26.COV2.S COVID-19 vaccine or a placebo. J is TRBJ2-5 and V is TRBV7-8, with TRBD2 matching 11 bases. The CDR3 DNA reads as TGTGCCAGCAGCTTAGCTTTCGGTAGCGGGAGGGAAAAGCAAGAGACCCAGTACTTC. It translates to CASSLAFGSGREKQETQYF.